These T cell receptor beta chains were read from a single sample in a study of molecular identifiers for immune sequencing clone quantification. TCRdb called the PCR reads again in MiXCR, with one record for every CDR3 protein. The sample includes about 320,000 distinct CDR3 sequences, 20% to 25% of them seen just once. Input material: naive CD8+ T cells from blood, with Jurkat cell RNA spiked in. The receptor source for this set is a human donor in good health. Some libraries in this study had Jurkat cell RNA spiked in. CDR3s leave out the opening cysteine and the closing phenylalanine or tryptophan. Each record gives: J gene, V gene, CDR3 protein.

>TRBJ2-4|TRBV7-9
ASTPVAKNIQY
>TRBJ1-1|TRBV7-2
ASSLHLGGPNTEAF
>TRBJ2-5|TRBV30
AWSGGETQY
>TRBJ1-5|TRBV27
ASSLSPSYQPQH
>TRBJ2-7|TRBV29-1
SVGMTGGWQY
>TRBJ2-1|TRBV20-1
SATPSESSYNEQF
>TRBJ1-5|TRBV28
ASSPISNQPQH
>TRBJ2-2|TRBV7-8
ASSLDIDPAVDTGELF
>TRBJ1-1|TRBV3-1
ASGQGTTEAF
>TRBJ1-3|TRBV4-1
ASSQERFFMRDRGSGNTIY